This T cell receptor (beta chain) is from a study of cytomegalovirus exposure and HLA in healthy donors. Study as a whole: An early release of data contained roughly 86 million unique TCRs, which came from HLA-typed donors.

Worth noting for this clone: No antigen is known for it.

Findings and limits, study-wide: Later on, a genetic analysis was performed. It linked a missense variant in DCLRE1C with V- and J-gene trimming of TCR beta. Indistinguishable V segments such as TRBV6-2 and TRBV6-3 were excluded. Available immune exposure information covered CMV serostatus only.

CDR1 is MRHNA and CDR2 is SNTAGT in the germline V gene. The junction had 5 bases not matched to a gene; V was cut back by 0 bases and J by 6 bases. The CDR3 runs to 16 residues. The study ran its PCR with 60 Vbeta and 13 Jbeta primers. Sequencing was performed with immunoSEQ multiplex PCR; in TCRdb, only in-frame clones are kept and a portion is missing. The repertoire holds tens of thousands of clones, with under 85% as singletons. The sample comprised PBMCs. The clonotype was recovered from a male donor in good health and CMV-seronegative. The chain joins TRBV6-4 to TRBJ2-1; 10 nucleotides line up with TRBD1. In DNA, the CDR3 is TGTGCCAGCAGTGACTCAGCGGGACAGGGGTCCAATGAGCAGTTCTTC. The encoded protein is CASSDSAGQGSNEQFF.